Listed below are T cell receptor beta chains from one sample, sequenced in a study of control samples from healthy donors and cancer patients. Sequencing was performed with immunoSEQ multiplex PCR; in TCRdb, only in-frame clones are kept and a portion is missing. The sample carries roughly 76,000 clones, around 94% recorded once. The sample consisted of blood. All receptors come from a young woman in good health. Each CDR3 is given without its conserved first and last residue.

TRBV28,ASTREYTDTQY
TRBV3-1/TRBV3-2,ASSHLTRQTGNTIY
TRBV28,ASSFQWTEAF
TRBV7-8,ASSSTDGYT
TRBV27,ASSPTASGGAGEQF
TRBV5-1,ASSSRTSSGTDTQY
TRBV11-2,ASSFLRGSYNEQF
TRBV28,ASSSQATTGVYGYT
TRBV5-4,ASSFRQGGGETQY
TRBV7-3,ASSPAGSGSPLH
TRBV28,ASTDGRYYGYT
TRBV11-1,ASSLGPAASDTQY
TRBV21-1,ASSKGPTSGGTYEQY
TRBV10-3,AILDPSGNTIY
TRBV5-6,ASSLGGVGKTQY
TRBV6-5,ASHTGTAYGYT
TRBV10-2,ASSVYPGLGNTIY
TRBV5-1,ASSLGLAGGGTDTQY
TRBV9,ASSVQDRSYGYT
TRBV9,ASGPMGGANVLT
TRBV5-1,ASSISSTGFGANVLT
TRBV12-3/TRBV12-4,ASRRRSYEQY
TRBV11-2,ASSRQYSGNTIY
TRBV27,ASRVDTGANVLT
TRBV5-8,ASSNGLSANQETQY
TRBV3-1/TRBV3-2,ASSQVGLAGGWEQF
TRBV4-1,ASSRGGIIFSGNTIY
TRBV5-1,ASSLSGGVNTEAF
TRBV5-8,ASSAPGQGNTEAF
TRBV7-9,ASSLGWGADTEAF
TRBV21-1,ASSKGTGVYNEQF
TRBV29-1,SVGTGEANQPQH
TRBV20-1,SASGGPEAF
TRBV7-9,ASSLAATNTEAF
TRBV21-1,ASSKEDCGTDTQY
TRBV2,ASRQGIGNTIY
TRBV7-8,ASSLGSGTYRVSYNEQF
TRBV6-1,ASSDHRGYGYT
TRBV4-3,ASSQELAGGLREETQY
TRBV6-5,ASCRTSRGQETQY
TRBV7-9,ASSPRTGSTGELF
TRBV6-5,ASSQKSGISYEQY
TRBV5-1,ASSLGTHTGELF
TRBV4-2,ASSPLAGSTGELF
TRBV28,ASTPYNSGRLSYEQY
TRBV28,ASLGRMNTEAF
TRBV2,ASSSPGQGAYEQY
TRBV7-3,ASSAGLFNEQF
TRBV28,ASSFGRRYNSPLH
TRBV28,ASSSFWTGTLSNQPQH
TRBV4-3,ASSQGTPRTDTQY
TRBV7-9,ASSLPEQSLNTEAF
TRBV5-1,ASSMGLGQGLTSGEAF
TRBV12-3/TRBV12-4,ASRLASTDTQY
TRBV6-1,ASSEGSGYNTEAF
TRBV18,ASSGDRNTEAF
TRBV7-3,ASSLGESTEAF
TRBV7-9,ASSPGTSGSEEQY
TRBV20-1,SASQSYNEQF